Here is one T cell receptor (beta chain) with its context. The sample is drawn from a study of blood T cell repertoires in COVID-19. This table comes from immunoSEQ multiplex PCR, and its TCRdb copy is limited to in-frame clones, with some not included. The table lists approximately 71,000 clones, about 81% of them singletons. Germline V gene data show CDR1 as KGHSH and CDR2 as LQKENI. The CDR3 has 15 amino acids. Trimming removed 5 bases from V and 2 bases from J; junction bases left unmatched: 5. The TCR sequence derives from a woman of 80 years or more with acute or convalescent COVID-19. This chain uses TRBV18 with TRBJ2-3; 9 bases match TRBD1. Source material: peripheral blood. The CDR3 reads CASSSDRGDTDTQYF. The CDR3 nucleotides read TGTGCCAGCTCATCGGACAGGGGAGACACAGATACGCAGTATTTT.